This TCR beta chain was identified during a study of blood T cell repertoires in COVID-19. This clone occurred a few times. CDR1 is LNHDA and CDR2 is SQIVND in the germline V gene (reference sequence). V lost 8 bases, J lost 5 bases, and 6 bases stayed unmatched. The length of the CDR3 is 13 residues. TCRdb keeps only in-frame clones here, not all; method: immunoSEQ multiplex PCR. Among some 300,000 clones listed, more than 75% were seen once. The specimen was PBMCs or T cells enriched from blood (not recorded which). V usage is TRBV19 and J usage is TRBJ2-5; TRBD1 matches at 9 bases. This clonotype originated in a young man who had recovered from COVID-19. As DNA, the CDR3 is TGTGCCAGTGCACAGGGGGCATGGGAGACCCAGTACTTC. It translates to CASAQGAWETQYF.